This TCR beta chain is from a study of CD8+ T cells in alopecia areata. Overall study context: A regimen of oral tofacitinib, 5 to 10 mg twice daily, was given to treated patients. Overall study results and limits: Especially in alopecia totalis/universalis, lesional scalp showed greater clonality than normal scalp did.

Germline CDR1 reads SEHNR; CDR2 reads FQNEAQ (reference sequence). V lost 6 bases and J lost 4; bases outside the gene matches: 8. The CDR3 length is 14 residues. Comments on this clone: No antigen is known for it.

Sequencing relied on a cDNA template that was reverse transcribed from extracted RNA. Clones were sequenced by immunoSEQ multiplex PCR, and TCRdb holds only the in-frame ones, with some missing. The data show about 200,000 clones, 64% seen once. Treatment of the sample: oral pan-JAK inhibitor, 5-10 mg twice daily. The chain couples TRBV7-9 to TRBJ1-2; TRBD1 matches 7 bases. The sequence was collected from a human donor with alopecia areata. The sample here was CD4+ T cells sorted from blood, taken at week 4, from a patient treated with tofacitinib. The CDR3 DNA reads as TGTGCCAGCAGTCAGGACAGGAGAAGCTATGGCTACACCTTC. Protein: CASSQDRRSYGYTF.